The T cell receptor beta chain under discussion was sequenced for a study of CD8 T cells in ankylosing spondylitis. Study-level results: What appeared characteristic of ankylosing spondylitis blood was a TCR beta motif of eight highly homologous variants.

Comments on this clonotype: Its target is not known.

The CDR3 extends over 18 amino acids. Germline V gives CDR1 SGHAT, CDR2 FQDESV (reference sequence). J was trimmed by 0 bases and V by 3 bases; bases with no gene match: 11. TCRdb called the 5' RACE reads again in MiXCR, with one record for every CDR3 protein. The data show nearly 350,000 distinct CDR3 sequences, 14% to 15% seen once. This clonotype was sampled from a male donor with ankylosing spondylitis or in good health (not recorded which). The rearrangement joins TRBV11-1 to TRBJ2-3; 8 bases match TRBD2. The source material was blood, either unsorted or a sorted T cell fraction (not recorded which). The CDR3 DNA follows: TGTGCCAGCAGCTTCTCAGAGCGGGAGCGCCAAAGCACAGATACGCAGTATTTT. It specifies CASSFSERERQSTDTQYF. Full variable domain (outside the CDR3, taken from reference TRBV11-1 and TRBJ2-3): EAEVAQSPRYKITEKSQAVAFWCDPISGHATLYWYRQILGQGPELLVQFQDESVVDDSQLPKDRFSAERLKGVDSTLKIQPAELGDSAMYLCASSFSERERQSTDTQYFGPGTRLTVL.